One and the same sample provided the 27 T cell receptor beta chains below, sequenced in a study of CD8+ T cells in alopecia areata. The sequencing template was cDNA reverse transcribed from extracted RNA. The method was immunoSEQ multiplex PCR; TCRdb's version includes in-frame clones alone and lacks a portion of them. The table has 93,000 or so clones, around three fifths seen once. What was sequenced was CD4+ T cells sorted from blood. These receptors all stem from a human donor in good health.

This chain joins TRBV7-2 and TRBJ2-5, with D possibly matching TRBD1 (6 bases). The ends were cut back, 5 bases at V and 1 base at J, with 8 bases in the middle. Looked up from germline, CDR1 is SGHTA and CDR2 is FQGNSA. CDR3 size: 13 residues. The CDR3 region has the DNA TGTGCCAGCAGCCCCAGGGGCCAAGAGACCCAGTACTTC. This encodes CASSPRGQETQYF.

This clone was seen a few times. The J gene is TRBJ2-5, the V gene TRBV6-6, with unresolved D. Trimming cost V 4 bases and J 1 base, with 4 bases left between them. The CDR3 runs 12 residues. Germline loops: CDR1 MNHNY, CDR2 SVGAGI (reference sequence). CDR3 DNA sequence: TGTGCCAGCAGTTGGTCCCAAGAGACCCAGTACTTC. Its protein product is CASSWSQETQYF.

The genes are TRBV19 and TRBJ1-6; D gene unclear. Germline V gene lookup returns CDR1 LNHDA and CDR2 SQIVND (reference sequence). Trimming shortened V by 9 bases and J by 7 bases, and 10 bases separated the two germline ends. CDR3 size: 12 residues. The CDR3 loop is CASRDPNSPLHF. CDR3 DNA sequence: TGTGCCAGCCGGGATCCCAATTCACCCCTCCACTTT.

CDR3 nucleotides: TGTGCCATCAGAGAACCGGGGGCCGCGGGGAAAGAGGAGCAGTACTTC. Protein product: CAIREPGAAGKEEQYF. The chain is built from TRBV10-3 and TRBJ2-7; D possibly matches TRBD1 or TRBD2 (6 bases each). Germline lookup yields CDR1 ENHRY and CDR2 SYGVKD. This CDR3 is 16 amino acids long. V lost 6 bases, J lost 7 bases, and 25 bases lay in between.

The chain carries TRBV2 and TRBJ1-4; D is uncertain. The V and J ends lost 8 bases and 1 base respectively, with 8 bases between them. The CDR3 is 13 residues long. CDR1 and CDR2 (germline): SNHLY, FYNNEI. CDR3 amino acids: CASVRGTNEKLFF. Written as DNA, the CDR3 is TGTGCCAGCGTTAGAGGAACTAATGAAAAACTGTTTTTT.

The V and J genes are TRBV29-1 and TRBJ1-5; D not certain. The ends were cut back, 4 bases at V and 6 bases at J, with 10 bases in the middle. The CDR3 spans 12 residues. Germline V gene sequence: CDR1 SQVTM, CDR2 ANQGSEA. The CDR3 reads CSVAGQGQPQHF. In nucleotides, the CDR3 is TGCAGCGTTGCGGGTCAAGGTCAGCCCCAGCATTTT.

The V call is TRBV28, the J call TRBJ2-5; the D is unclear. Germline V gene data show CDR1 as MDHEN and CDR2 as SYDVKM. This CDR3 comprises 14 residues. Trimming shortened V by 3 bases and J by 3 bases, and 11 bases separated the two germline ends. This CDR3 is CASSFRRLKETQYF. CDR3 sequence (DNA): TGTGCCAGCAGTTTTAGACGGCTTAAAGAGACCCAGTACTTC.

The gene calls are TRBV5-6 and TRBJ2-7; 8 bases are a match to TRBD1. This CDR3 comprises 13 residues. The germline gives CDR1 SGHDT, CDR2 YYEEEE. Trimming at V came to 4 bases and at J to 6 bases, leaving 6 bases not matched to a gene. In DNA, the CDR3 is TGTGCCAGCAGCCTGACAGGGGTGGTCGAGCAGTACTTC. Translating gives CASSLTGVVEQYF. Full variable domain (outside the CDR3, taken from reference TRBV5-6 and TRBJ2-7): DAGVTQSPTHLIKTRGQQVTLRCSPKSGHDTVSWYQQALGQGPQFIFQYYEEEERQRGNFPDRFSGHQFPNYSSELNVNALLLGDSALYLCASSLTGVVEQYFGPGTRLTVT.

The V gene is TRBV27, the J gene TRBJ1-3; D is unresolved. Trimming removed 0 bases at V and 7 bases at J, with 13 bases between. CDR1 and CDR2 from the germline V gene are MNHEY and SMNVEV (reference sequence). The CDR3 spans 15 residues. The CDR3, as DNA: TGTGCCAGCAGTTTATCAGGCTTCGGTTTGAACACCATATATTTT. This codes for CASSLSGFGLNTIYF.

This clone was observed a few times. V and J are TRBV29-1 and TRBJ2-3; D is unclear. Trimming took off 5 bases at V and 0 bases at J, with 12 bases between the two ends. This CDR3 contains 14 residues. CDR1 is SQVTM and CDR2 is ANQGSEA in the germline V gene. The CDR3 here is CSVQQKTSTDTQYF. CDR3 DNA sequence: TGCAGCGTTCAACAGAAAACTAGCACAGATACGCAGTATTTT.

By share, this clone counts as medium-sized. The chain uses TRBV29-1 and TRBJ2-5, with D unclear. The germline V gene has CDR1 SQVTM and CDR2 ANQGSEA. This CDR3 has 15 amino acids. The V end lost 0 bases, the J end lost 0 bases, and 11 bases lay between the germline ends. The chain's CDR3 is CSVEDRSSYQETQYF. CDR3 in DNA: TGCAGCGTTGAAGATCGTAGCAGTTACCAAGAGACCCAGTACTTC.

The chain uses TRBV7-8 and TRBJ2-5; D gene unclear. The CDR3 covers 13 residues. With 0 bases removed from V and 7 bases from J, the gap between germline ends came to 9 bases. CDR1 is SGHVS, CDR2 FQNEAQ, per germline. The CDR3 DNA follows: TGTGCCAGCAGCTTAGCCGGCATCGGGACCCAGTACTTC. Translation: CASSLAGIGTQYF.

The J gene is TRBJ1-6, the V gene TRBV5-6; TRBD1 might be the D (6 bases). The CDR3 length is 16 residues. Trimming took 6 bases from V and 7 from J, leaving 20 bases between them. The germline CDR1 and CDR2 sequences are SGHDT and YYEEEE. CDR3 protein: CASTHFRQEPNSPLHF. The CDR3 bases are TGTGCCAGCACTCATTTCCGACAGGAACCGAATTCACCCCTCCACTTT.

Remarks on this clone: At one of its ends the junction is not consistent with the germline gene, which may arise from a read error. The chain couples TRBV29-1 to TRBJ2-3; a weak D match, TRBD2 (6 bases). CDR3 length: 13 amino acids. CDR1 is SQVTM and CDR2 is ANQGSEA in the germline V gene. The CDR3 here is CSVERESTYTQYF. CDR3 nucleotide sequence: TGCAGCGTTGAGCGGGAATCCACATATACGCAGTATTTT.

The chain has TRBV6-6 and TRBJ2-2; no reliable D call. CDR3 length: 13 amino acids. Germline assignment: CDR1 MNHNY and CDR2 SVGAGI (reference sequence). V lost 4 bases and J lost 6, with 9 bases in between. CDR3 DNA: TGTGCCAGCAGTTCCTCGGTCGCCGGGGAGCTGTTTTTT. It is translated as CASSSSVAGELFF.

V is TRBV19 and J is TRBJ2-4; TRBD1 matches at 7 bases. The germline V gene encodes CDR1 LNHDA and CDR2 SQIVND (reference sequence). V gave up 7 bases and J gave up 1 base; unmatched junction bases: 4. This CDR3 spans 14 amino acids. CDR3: CASTPDRAKNIQYF. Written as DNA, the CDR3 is TGTGCCAGTACCCCGGACAGGGCCAAAAACATTCAGTACTTC.

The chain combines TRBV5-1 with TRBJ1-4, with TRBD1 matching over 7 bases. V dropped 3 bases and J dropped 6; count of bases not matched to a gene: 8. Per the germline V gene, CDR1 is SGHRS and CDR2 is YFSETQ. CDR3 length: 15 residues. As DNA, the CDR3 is TGCGCCAGCAGCTCGACGGGAGGGGGCGATGAAAAACTGTTTTTT. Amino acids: CASSSTGGGDEKLFF. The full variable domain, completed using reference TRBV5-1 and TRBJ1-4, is KAGVTQTPRYLIKTRGQQVTLSCSPISGHRSVSWYQQTPGQGLQFLFEYFSETQRNKGNFPGRFSGRQFSNSRSEMNVSTLELGDSALYLCASSSTGGGDEKLFFGSGTQLSVL.

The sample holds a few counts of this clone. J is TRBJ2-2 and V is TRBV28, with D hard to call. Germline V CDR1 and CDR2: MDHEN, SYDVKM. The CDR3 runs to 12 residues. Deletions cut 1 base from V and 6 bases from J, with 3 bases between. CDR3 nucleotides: TGTGCCAGCAGTTTATCTCCCGGGGAGCTGTTTTTT. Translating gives CASSLSPGELFF.

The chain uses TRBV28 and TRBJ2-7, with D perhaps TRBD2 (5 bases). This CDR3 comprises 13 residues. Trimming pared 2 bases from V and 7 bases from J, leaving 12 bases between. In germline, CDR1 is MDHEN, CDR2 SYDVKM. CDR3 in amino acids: CASSLDKLGEQYF. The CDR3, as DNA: TGTGCCAGCAGTTTAGACAAACTAGGGGAGCAGTACTTC. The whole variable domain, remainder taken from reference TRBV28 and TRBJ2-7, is DVKVTQSSRYLVKRTGEKVFLECVQDMDHENMFWYRQDPGLGLRLIYFSYDVKMKEKGDIPEGYSVSREKKERFSLILESASTNQTSMYLCASSLDKLGEQYFGPGTRLTVT.

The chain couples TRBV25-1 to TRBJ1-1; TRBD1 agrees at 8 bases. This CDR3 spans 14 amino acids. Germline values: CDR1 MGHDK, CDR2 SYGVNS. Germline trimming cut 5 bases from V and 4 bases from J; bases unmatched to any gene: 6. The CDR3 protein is CASSPNRGSTEAFF. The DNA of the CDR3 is TGTGCCAGCAGTCCCAACAGGGGGTCCACTGAAGCTTTCTTT.

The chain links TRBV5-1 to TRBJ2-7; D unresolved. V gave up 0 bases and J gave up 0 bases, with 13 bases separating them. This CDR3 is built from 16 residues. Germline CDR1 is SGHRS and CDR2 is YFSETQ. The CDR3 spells CASSLGTSTFSYEQYF. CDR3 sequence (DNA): TGCGCCAGCAGCTTGGGGACGAGCACGTTCTCCTACGAGCAGTACTTC.

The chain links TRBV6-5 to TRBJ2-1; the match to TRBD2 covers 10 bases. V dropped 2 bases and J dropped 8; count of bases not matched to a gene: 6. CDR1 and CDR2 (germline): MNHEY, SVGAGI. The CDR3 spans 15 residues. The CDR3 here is CASSYQAGGPDEQFF. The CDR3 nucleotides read TGTGCCAGCAGTTACCAAGCGGGGGGGCCAGATGAGCAGTTCTTC.

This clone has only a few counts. The CDR3 spells CASHQGGQFFSPLHF. CDR3 DNA: TGTGCCAGCCACCAGGGGGGACAGTTCTTTTCACCCCTCCACTTT. This chain joins TRBV27 and TRBJ1-6, with 7 nucleotides matching TRBD1. The CDR3 has 15 amino acids. V trimming: 8 bases; J trimming: 9 bases; junction bases outside the gene matches: 13. From germline, CDR1 is MNHEY and CDR2 SMNVEV (reference sequence).

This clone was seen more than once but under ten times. The CDR3 nucleotides read TGCAGCGTTAACAGGGGAGGACCGAACACTGAAGCTTTCTTT. Translated, it gives CSVNRGGPNTEAFF. V and J are TRBV29-1 and TRBJ1-1; 7 bases agree with TRBD1. CDR1 and CDR2 from the germline V gene are SQVTM and ANQGSEA. J was trimmed by 1 base and V by 5 bases; bases with no gene match: 7. This CDR3 region has 14 residues.

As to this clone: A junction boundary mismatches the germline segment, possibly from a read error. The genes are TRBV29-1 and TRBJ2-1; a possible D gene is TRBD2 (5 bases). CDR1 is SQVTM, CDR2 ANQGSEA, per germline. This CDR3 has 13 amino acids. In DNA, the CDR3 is TGCAGCGTCGAAGGGTACGGGGACAATGAGCAGTTCTTC. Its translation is CSVEGYGDNEQFF.

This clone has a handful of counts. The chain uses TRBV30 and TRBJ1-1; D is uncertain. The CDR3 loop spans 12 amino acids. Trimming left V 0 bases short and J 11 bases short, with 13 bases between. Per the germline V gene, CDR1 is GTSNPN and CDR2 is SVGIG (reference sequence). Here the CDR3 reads CAWSVPGLRAFF. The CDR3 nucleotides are TGTGCCTGGAGTGTACCGGGTTTAAGGGCTTTCTTT.

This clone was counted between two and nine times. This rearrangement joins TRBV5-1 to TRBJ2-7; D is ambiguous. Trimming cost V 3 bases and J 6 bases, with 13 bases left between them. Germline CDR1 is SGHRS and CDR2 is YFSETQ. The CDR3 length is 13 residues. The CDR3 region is CASSYGPEREQYF. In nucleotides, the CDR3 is TGCGCCAGCAGCTACGGACCGGAGCGCGAGCAGTACTTC.